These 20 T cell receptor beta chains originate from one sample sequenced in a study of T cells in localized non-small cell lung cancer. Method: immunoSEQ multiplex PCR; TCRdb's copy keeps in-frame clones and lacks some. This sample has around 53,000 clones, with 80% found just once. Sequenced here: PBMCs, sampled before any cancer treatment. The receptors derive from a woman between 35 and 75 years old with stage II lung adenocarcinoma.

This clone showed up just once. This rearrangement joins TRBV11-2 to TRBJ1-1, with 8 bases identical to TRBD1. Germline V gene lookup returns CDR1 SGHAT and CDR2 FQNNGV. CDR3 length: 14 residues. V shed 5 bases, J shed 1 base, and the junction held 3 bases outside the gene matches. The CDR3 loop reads CASSLGTGNTEAFF. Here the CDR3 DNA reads TGTGCCAGCAGCCTAGGGACAGGGAACACTGAAGCTTTCTTT.

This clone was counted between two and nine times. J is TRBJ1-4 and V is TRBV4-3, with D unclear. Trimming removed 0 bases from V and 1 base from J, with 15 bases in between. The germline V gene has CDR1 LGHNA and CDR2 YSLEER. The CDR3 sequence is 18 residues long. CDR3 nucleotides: TGCGCCAGCAGCCAAGATTTCCGGGGAGCGGGAACTAATGAAAAACTGTTTTTT. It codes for CASSQDFRGAGTNEKLFF.

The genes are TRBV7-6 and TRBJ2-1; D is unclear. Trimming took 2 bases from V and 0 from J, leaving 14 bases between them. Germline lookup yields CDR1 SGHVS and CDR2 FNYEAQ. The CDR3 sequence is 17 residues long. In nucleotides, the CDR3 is TGTGCCAGCAGCTTACGGTTAGGAGCAAACTCCTACAATGAGCAGTTCTTC. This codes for CASSLRLGANSYNEQFF. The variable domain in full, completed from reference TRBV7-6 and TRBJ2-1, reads GAGVSQSPRYKVTKRGQDVALRCDPISGHVSLYWYRQALGQGPEFLTYFNYEAQQDKSGLPNDRFSAERPEGSISTLTIQRTEQRDSAMYRCASSLRLGANSYNEQFFGPGTRLTVL.

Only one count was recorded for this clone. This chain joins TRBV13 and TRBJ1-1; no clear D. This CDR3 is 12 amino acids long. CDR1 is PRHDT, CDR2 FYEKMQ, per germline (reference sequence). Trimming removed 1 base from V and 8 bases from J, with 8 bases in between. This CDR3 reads CASSLVPGEAFF. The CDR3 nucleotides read TGTGCCAGCAGCTTAGTCCCAGGCGAAGCTTTCTTT.

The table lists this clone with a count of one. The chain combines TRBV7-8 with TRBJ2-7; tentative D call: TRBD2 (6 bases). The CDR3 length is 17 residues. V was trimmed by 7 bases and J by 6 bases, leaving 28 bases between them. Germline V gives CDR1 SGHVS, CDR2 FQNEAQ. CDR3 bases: TGTGCCAGCAACAATCTTTACGGGGGTCCTTTGGTTGGCGAGCAGTACTTC. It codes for CASNNLYGGPLVGEQYF.

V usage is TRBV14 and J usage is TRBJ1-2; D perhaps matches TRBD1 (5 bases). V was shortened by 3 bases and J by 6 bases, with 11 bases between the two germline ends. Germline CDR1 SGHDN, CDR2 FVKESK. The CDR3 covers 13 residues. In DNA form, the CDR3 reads TGTGCCAGCAGCCATGTCCGAGGGGATGGCTACACCTTC. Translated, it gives CASSHVRGDGYTF.

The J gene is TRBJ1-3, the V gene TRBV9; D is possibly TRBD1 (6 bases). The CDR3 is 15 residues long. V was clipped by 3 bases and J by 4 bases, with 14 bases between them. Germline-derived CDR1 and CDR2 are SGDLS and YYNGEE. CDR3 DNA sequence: TGTGCCAGCAGCGGCCCGGGACATAGAGGAAACACCATATATTTT. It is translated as CASSGPGHRGNTIYF.

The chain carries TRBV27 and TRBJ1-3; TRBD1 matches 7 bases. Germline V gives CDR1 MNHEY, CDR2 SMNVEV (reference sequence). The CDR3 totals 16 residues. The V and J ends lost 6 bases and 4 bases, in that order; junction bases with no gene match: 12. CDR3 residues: CASRSYTGEGGNTIYF. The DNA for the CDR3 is TGTGCCAGCAGATCCTACACAGGGGAAGGGGGAAACACCATATATTTT.

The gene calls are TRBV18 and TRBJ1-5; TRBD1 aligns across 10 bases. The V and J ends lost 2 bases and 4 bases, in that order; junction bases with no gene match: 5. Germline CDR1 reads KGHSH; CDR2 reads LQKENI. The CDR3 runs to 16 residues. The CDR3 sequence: CASSPRTGGGNQPQHF. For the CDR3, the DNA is TGTGCCAGCTCACCAAGGACAGGGGGTGGGAATCAGCCCCAGCATTTT.

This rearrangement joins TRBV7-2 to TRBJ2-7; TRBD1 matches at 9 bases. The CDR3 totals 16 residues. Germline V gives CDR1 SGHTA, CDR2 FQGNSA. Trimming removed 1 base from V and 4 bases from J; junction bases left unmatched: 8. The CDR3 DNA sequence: TGTGCCAGCAGCTTAGACGGGTTGACAGGGGGATACGAGCAGTACTTC. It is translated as CASSLDGLTGGYEQYF.

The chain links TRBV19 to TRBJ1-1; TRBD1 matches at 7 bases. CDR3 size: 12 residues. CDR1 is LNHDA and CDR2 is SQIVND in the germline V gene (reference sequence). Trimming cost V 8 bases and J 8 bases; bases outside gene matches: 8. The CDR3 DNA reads TGTGCCAGTCGTCAGGGGGTTAGGGAAGCTTTCTTT. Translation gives CASRQGVREAFF.

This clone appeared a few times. CDR3 coding DNA: TGTGCCAGTATTCCGGACAGGGTGATCGCTGAAGCTTTCTTT. Its protein product is CASIPDRVIAEAFF. This rearrangement joins TRBV19 to TRBJ1-1, with 8 bases aligning to TRBD1. Trimming cost V 7 bases and J 6 bases; bases outside gene matches: 10. The CDR3 is made up of 14 amino acids. CDR1 is LNHDA, CDR2 SQIVND, per germline (reference sequence).

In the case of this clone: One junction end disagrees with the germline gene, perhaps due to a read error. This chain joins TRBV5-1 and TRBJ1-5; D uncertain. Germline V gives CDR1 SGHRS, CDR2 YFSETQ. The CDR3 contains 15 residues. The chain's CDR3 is CASSLGAAPGQPRHF. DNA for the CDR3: TGCGCCAGCAGCTTGGGCGCAGCTCCCGGGCAGCCCCGGCATTTT.

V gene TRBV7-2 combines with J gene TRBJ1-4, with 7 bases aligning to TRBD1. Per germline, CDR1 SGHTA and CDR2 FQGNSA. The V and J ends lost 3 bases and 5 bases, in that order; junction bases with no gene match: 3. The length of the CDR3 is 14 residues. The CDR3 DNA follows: TGTGCCAGCAGCTTGGGACAGAGCAATGAAAAACTGTTTTTT. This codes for CASSLGQSNEKLFF. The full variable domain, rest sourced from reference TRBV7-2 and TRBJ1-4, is GAGVSQSPSNKVTEKGKDVELRCDPISGHTALYWYRQSLGQGLEFLIYFQGNSAPDKSGLPSDRFSAERTGGSVSTLTIQRTQQEDSAVYLCASSLGQSNEKLFFGSGTQLSVL.

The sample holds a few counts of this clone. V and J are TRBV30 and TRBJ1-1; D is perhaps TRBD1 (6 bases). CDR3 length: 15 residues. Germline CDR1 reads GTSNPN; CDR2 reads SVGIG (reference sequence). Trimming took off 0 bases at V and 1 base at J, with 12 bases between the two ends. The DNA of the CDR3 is TGTGCCTGGAGTGTACCAGGGGTCGGGAACACTGAAGCTTTCTTT. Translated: CAWSVPGVGNTEAFF. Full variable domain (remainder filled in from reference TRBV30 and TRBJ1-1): SQTIHQWPATLVQPVGSPLSLECTVEGTSNPNLYWYRQAAGRGLQLLFYSVGIGQISSEVPQNLSASRPQDRQFILSSKKLLLSDSGFYLCAWSVPGVGNTEAFFGQGTRLTVV.

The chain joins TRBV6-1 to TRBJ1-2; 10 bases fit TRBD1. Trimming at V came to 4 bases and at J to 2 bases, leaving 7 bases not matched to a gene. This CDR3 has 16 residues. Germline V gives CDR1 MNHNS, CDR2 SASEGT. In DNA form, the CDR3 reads TGTGCCAGCAGTGTATTGGGGACAGGGGAAAACTATGGCTACACCTTC. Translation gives CASSVLGTGENYGYTF.

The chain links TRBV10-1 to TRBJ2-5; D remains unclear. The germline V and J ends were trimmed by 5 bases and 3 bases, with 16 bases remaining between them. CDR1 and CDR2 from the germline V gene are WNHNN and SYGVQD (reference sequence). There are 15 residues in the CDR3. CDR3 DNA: TGCGCCAGCAGTAAGGGTGGCTCTAGGAAAGAGACCCAGTACTTC. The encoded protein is CASSKGGSRKETQYF.

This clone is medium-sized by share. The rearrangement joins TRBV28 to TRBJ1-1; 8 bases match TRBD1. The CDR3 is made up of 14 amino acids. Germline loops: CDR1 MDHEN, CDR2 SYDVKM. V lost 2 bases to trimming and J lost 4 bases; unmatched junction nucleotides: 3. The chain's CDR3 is CASSLRTGPTEAFF. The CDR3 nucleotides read TGTGCCAGCAGTTTAAGGACAGGGCCCACTGAAGCTTTCTTT. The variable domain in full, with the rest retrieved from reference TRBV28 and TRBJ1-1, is DVKVTQSSRYLVKRTGEKVFLECVQDMDHENMFWYRQDPGLGLRLIYFSYDVKMKEKGDIPEGYSVSREKKERFSLILESASTNQTSMYLCASSLRTGPTEAFFGQGTRLTVV.

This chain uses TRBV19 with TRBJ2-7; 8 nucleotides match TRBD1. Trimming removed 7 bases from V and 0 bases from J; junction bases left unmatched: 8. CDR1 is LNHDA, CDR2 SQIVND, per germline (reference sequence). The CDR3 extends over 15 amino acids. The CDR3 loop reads CASNARDRSSYEQYF. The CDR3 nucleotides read TGTGCCAGTAACGCGCGGGACAGGTCCTCCTACGAGCAGTACTTC.

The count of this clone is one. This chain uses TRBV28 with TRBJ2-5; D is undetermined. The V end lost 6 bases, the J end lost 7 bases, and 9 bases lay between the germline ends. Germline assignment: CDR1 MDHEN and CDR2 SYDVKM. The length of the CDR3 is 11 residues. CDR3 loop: CASSLMGTQYF. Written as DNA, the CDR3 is TGTGCCAGCAGCCTCATGGGGACCCAGTACTTC.